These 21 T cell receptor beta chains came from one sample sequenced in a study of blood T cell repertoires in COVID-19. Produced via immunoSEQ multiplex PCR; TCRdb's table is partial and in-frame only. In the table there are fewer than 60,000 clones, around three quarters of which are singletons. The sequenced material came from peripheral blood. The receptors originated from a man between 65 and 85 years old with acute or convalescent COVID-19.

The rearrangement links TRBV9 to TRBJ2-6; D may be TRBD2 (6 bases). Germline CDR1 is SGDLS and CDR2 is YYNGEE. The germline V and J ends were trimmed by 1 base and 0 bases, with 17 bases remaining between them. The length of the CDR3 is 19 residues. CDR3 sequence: CASSVNQGTSSSGANVLTF. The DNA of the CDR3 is TGTGCCAGCAGCGTAAATCAAGGGACTTCCAGCTCTGGGGCCAACGTCCTGACTTTC.

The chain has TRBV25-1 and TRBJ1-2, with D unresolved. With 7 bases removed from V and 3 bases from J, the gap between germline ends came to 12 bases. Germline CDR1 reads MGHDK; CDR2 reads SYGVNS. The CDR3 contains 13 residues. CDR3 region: CASTREGHYGYTF. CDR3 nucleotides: TGTGCCAGCACCCGAGAGGGTCACTATGGCTACACCTTC.

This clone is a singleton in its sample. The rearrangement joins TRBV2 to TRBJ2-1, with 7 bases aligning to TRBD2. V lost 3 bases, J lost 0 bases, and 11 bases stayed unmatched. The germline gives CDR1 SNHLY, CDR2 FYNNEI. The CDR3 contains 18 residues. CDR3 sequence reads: CASSDEYGRPSSYNEQFF. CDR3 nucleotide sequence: TGTGCCAGCAGTGATGAGTACGGGAGGCCGAGCTCCTACAATGAGCAGTTCTTC.

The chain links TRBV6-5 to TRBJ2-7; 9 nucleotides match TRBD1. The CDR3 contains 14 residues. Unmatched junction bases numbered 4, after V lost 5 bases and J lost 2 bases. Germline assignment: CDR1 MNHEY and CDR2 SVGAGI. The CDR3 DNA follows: TGTGCCAGCAGTCAGGGACAGGGAACCTACGAGCAGTACTTC. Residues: CASSQGQGTYEQYF.

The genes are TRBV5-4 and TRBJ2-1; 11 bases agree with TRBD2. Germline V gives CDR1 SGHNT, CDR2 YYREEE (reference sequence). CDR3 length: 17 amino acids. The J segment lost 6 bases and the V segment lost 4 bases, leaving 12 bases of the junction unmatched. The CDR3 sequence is CASSRRTSGYGGNEQFF. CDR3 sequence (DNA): TGTGCCAGCAGCAGACGGACTAGCGGGTATGGAGGCAATGAGCAGTTCTTC.

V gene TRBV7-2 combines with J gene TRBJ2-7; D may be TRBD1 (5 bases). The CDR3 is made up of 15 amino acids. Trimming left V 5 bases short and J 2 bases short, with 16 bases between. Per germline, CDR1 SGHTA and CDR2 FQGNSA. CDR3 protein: CASSVQGQSTYEQYF. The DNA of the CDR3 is TGTGCCAGCAGCGTGCAAGGACAAAGCACCTACGAGCAGTACTTC.

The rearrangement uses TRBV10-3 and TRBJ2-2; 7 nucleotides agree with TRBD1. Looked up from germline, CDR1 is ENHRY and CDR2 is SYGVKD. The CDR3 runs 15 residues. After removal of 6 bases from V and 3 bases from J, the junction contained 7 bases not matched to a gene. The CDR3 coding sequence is TGTGCCATCAGCGGGGACAGAACTTACACCGGGGAGCTGTTTTTT. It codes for CAISGDRTYTGELFF.

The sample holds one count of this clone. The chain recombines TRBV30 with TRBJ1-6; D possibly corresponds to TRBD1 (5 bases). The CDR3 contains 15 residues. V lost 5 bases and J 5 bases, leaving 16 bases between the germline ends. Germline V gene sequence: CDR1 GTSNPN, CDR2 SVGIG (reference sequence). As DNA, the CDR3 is TGTGCCTGGGAGTCATGGGGGGAAAATAATTCACCCCTCCACTTT. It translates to CAWESWGENNSPLHF.

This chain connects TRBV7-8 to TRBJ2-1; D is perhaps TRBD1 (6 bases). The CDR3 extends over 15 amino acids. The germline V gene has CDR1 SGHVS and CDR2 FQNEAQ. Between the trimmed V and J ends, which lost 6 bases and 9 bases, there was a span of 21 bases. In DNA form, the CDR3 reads TGTGCCAGCAGGGGATCTACAGGGATCTTCGGTGAGCAGTTCTTC. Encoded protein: CASRGSTGIFGEQFF.

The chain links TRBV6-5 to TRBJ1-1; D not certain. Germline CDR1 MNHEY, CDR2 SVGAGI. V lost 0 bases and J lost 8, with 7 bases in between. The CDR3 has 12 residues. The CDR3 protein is CASSYSGLEAFF. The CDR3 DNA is TGTGCCAGCAGTTACTCGGGCTTGGAAGCTTTCTTT.

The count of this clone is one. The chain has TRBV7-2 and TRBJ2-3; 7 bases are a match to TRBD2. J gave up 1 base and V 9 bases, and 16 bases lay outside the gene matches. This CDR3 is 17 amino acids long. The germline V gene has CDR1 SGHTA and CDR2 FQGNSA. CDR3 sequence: CASQTRWREIGTDTQYF. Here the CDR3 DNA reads TGTGCCAGTCAAACTCGTTGGCGGGAGATTGGCACAGATACGCAGTATTTT.

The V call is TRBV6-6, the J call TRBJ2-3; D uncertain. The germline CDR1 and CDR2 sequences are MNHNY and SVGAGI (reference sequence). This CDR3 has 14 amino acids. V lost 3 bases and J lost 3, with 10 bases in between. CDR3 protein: CASSYPSRTDTQYF. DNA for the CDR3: TGTGCCAGCAGTTATCCCTCGAGGACAGATACGCAGTATTTT.

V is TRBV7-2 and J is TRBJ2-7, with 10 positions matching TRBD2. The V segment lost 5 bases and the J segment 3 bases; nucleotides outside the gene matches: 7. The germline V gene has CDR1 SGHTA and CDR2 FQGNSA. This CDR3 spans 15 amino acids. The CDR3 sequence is CASSQASGGHYEQYF. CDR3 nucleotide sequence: TGTGCCAGCAGCCAAGCTAGCGGGGGACACTACGAGCAGTACTTC.

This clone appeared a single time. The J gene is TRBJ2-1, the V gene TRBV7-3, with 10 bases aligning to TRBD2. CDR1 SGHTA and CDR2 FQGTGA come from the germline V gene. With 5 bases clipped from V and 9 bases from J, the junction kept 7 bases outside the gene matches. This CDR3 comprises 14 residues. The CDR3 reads CASSPSGSGSEQFF. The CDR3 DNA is TGTGCCAGCAGCCCTAGCGGGAGCGGTAGTGAGCAGTTCTTC. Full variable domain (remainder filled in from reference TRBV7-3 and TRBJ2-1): GAGVSQTPSNKVTEKGKYVELRCDPISGHTALYWYRQSLGQGPEFLIYFQGTGAADDSGLPNDRFFAVRPEGSVSTLKIQRTERGDSAVYLCASSPSGSGSEQFFGPGTRLTVL.

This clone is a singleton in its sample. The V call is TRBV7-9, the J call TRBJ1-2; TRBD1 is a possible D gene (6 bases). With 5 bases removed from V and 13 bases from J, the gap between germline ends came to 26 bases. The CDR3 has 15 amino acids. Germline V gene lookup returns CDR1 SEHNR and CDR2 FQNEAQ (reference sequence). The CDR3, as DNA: TGTGCCAGCAGCCCTGAAATGGGGGCAGCCGGTTGGAGCACCTTC. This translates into CASSPEMGAAGWSTF.

The CDR3 sequence: CAIGGGTSYEQYF. CDR3 DNA sequence: TGTGCCATTGGGGGGGGGACTTCCTACGAGCAGTACTTC. The rearrangement uses TRBV28 and TRBJ2-7; 7 bases match TRBD2. V was clipped by 10 bases and J by 1 base; unmatched bases: 7. Germline loops: CDR1 MDHEN, CDR2 SYDVKM. The CDR3 is made up of 13 amino acids.

CDR3 region: CASSPDRGRVSGNTIYF. DNA for the CDR3: TGTGCCAGCAGCCCAGACAGGGGGCGCGTTTCTGGAAACACCATATATTTT. This rearrangement joins TRBV11-2 to TRBJ1-3, with 10 positions matching TRBD1. V trimming: 5 bases; J trimming: 1 base; junction bases outside the gene matches: 8. The germline V gene has CDR1 SGHAT and CDR2 FQNNGV. This CDR3 is built from 17 residues.

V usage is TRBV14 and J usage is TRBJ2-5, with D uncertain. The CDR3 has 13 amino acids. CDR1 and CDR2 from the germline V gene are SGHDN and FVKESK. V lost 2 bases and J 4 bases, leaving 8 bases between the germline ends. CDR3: CASSQNPGETQYF. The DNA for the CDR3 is TGTGCCAGCAGCCAAAACCCGGGAGAGACCCAGTACTTC.

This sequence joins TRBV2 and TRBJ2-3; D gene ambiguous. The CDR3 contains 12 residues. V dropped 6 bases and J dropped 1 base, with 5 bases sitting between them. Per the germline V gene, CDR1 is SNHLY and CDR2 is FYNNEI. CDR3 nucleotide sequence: TGTGCCAGCAGGCCGGGCACAGATACGCAGTATTTT. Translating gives CASRPGTDTQYF.

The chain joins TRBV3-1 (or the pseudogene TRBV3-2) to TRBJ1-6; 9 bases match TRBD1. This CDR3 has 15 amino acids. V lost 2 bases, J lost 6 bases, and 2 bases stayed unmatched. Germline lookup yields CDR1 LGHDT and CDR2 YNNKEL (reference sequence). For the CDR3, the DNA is TGTGCCAGCAGCCAAAACAGGGGGCTTAATTCACCCCTCCACTTT. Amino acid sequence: CASSQNRGLNSPLHF.

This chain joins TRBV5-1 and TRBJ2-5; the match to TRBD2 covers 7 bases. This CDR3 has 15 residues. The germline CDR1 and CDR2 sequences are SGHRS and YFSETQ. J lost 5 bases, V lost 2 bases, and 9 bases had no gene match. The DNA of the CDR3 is TGCGCCAGCAGCTTAACGGGACTACCGGCGGAGACCCAGTACTTC. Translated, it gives CASSLTGLPAETQYF.